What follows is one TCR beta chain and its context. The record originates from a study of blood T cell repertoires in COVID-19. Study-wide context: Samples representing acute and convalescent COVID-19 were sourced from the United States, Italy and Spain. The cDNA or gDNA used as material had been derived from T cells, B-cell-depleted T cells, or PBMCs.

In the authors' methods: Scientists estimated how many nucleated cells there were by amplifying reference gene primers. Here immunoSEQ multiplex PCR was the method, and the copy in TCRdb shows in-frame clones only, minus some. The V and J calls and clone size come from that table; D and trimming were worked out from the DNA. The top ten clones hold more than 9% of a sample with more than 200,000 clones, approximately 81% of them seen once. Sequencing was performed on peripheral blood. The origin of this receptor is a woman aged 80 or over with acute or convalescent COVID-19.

DNA for the CDR3: TGTGCCAGCAGCCGGGGGACCGGGGAGCTGTTTTTT. Protein: CASSRGTGELFF. The chain links TRBV7-9 to TRBJ2-2, with D possibly TRBD2 on 6 matching bases. Germline CDR1 reads SEHNR; CDR2 reads FQNEAQ (reference sequence). V lost 5 bases, J lost 5 bases, and 6 bases lay in between. The CDR3 sequence is 12 residues long.